One TCR beta chain is described in this entry. Its antigen is still unknown. This sample was included in a study of T cells after yellow fever vaccination. General study findings and limits: Once the booster was given, most primary-vaccination clones reappeared, at around 95% for CD4 and over 85% for CD8. CD4 and CD8 compartments shared a small share of clonotypes, likely from convergent recombination. It was the secondary response that reached its peak faster, day 5 versus 15, but it was weaker.

Between the trimmed V and J ends, which lost 6 bases and 0 bases, there was a span of 12 bases. CDR3 length equals 15 residues. The germline CDR1 and CDR2 sequences are MNHNS and SASEGT. Each CDR3 protein is one row after TCRdb ran MiXCR on the 5' RACE reads. Of more than 350,000 distinct CDR3 sequences in the sample, around 10% were seen once. The material was PBMCs, obtained on the day of the first yellow fever vaccination. This clonotype originated in a man younger than 30 who received the YFV17D yellow fever vaccine. This rearrangement joins TRBV6-1 to TRBJ1-3, with TRBD1 as a possible D gene (5 bases). The CDR3 loop reads CASSPGAASGNTIYF. As DNA, the CDR3 is TGTGCCAGCAGCCCTGGGGCAGCCTCTGGAAACACCATATATTTT.